This passage covers 17 T cell receptor beta chains from one sample sequenced in a study of blood T cell repertoires in COVID-19. The protocol was immunoSEQ multiplex PCR, while the TCRdb copy is restricted to in-frame clones and leaves out a portion. The repertoire holds around 230,000 clones, about nine tenths seen once, with 3.5% to 4.5% in the top ten. The sequenced material came from PBMCs or T cells enriched from blood (not recorded which). The receptor source for this set is a woman in her twenties or thirties with acute COVID-19.

V gene TRBV7-2 combines with J gene TRBJ1-1, with 7 positions matching TRBD1. J was trimmed by 0 bases and V by 6 bases; bases with no gene match: 7. The CDR3 is made up of 15 amino acids. CDR1 is SGHTA, CDR2 FQGNSA, per germline. The CDR3 sequence is CASREWDRLNTEAFF. The CDR3 DNA is TGTGCCAGCAGGGAATGGGACAGATTGAACACTGAAGCTTTCTTT.

The chain links TRBV9 to TRBJ2-2; 11 nucleotides line up with TRBD1. The CDR3 has 16 residues. The V and J ends lost 2 bases and 6 bases, in that order; junction bases with no gene match: 6. Germline loops: CDR1 SGDLS, CDR2 YYNGEE. CDR3 DNA sequence: TGTGCCAGCAGCGTCGTCGGACAGGGGGCCGCCGGGGAGCTGTTTTTT. Residues: CASSVVGQGAAGELFF.

This clone has more than one count but fewer than ten. This chain joins TRBV3-1 (or the pseudogene TRBV3-2) and TRBJ2-5, with a tentative D call TRBD2 (5 bases). The CDR3 sequence is 13 residues long. With 1 base removed from V and 7 bases from J, the gap between germline ends came to 10 bases. CDR1 and CDR2 (germline): LGHDT, YNNKEL (reference sequence). The CDR3 coding sequence is TGTGCCAGCAGCCAAGGGACCGAGGGGACCCAGTACTTC. Translated: CASSQGTEGTQYF.

V gene TRBV5-1 combines with J gene TRBJ1-6; D ambiguous. The CDR3 totals 15 residues. Germline CDR1 is SGHRS and CDR2 is YFSETQ. V lost 2 bases to trimming and J lost 7 bases, with 13 bases between them. This CDR3 reads CASSLGRDSNSPLHF. The DNA for the CDR3 is TGCGCCAGCAGCTTAGGACGGGATTCAAATTCACCCCTCCACTTT.

The chain couples TRBV20-1 to TRBJ1-2; possibly TRBD1 for D (6 bases). There are 13 residues in the CDR3. Germline CDR1 is DFQATT and CDR2 is SNEGSKA (reference sequence). Trimming stripped 3 bases from V and 4 bases from J, with 12 bases between. CDR3 sequence (DNA): TGCAGTGCTAGTCCCAGACAGGTCTATGGCTACACCTTC. Residues: CSASPRQVYGYTF.

The CDR3 here is CASSLGRTGGNYGYTF. Here the CDR3 DNA reads TGCGCCAGCAGCTTGGGGAGGACAGGGGGAAACTATGGCTACACCTTC. The chain combines TRBV5-1 with TRBJ1-2; 10 nucleotides agree with TRBD1. The CDR3 is made up of 16 amino acids. The germline gives CDR1 SGHRS, CDR2 YFSETQ. V shed 0 bases and J 2 bases; nucleotides not matched to a gene: 4.

The V gene is TRBV23-1, the J gene TRBJ1-1; 7 bases map to TRBD1. TRBV23-1 is designated an ORF whose function remains uncertain. The CDR3 covers 15 residues. Trimming at V came to 2 bases and at J to 3 bases, leaving 6 bases not matched to a gene. The CDR3 protein is CASSQGKGADTEAFF. The CDR3 DNA is TGCGCCAGCAGTCAAGGGAAGGGGGCAGACACTGAAGCTTTCTTT.

This chain joins TRBV10-3 and TRBJ1-2; D uncertain. The CDR3 length is 15 residues. Trimming removed 2 bases at V and 2 bases at J, with 12 bases between. The germline gives CDR1 ENHRY, CDR2 SYGVKD. This CDR3 reads CAISEIGEPNYGYTF. In nucleotides, the CDR3 is TGTGCCATCAGTGAGATCGGGGAACCCAACTATGGCTACACCTTC.

The chain links TRBV7-2 to TRBJ1-2; a possible D gene is TRBD1 (6 bases). V was clipped by 5 bases and J by 3 bases, with 22 bases between them. Germline V gene lookup returns CDR1 SGHTA and CDR2 FQGNSA. This CDR3 is 17 amino acids long. The CDR3 spells CASSLGAGFLSDYGYTF. CDR3 nucleotides: TGTGCCAGCAGCCTGGGGGCAGGGTTTTTAAGTGACTATGGCTACACCTTC.

This clone came up once. The chain employs TRBV9 and TRBJ2-3; D unresolved. The V gene's germline CDR1 is SGDLS and CDR2 YYNGEE. CDR3 size: 13 residues. The V end was cut by 0 bases, the J end by 7 bases, with 9 bases between. In DNA, the CDR3 is TGTGCCAGCAGCGTAGCTACTACGAATACGCAGTATTTT. Translation: CASSVATTNTQYF.

This chain links TRBV24-1 with TRBJ1-5, with 10 nucleotides matching TRBD1. This CDR3 is built from 19 residues. In germline, CDR1 is KGHDR, CDR2 SFDVKD. J was trimmed by 0 bases and V by 8 bases; bases with no gene match: 15. CDR3 bases: TGTGCCACCATGCCCGCCCCGGGACAGGGGATTTATAGCAATCAGCCCCAGCATTTT. Translating it yields CATMPAPGQGIYSNQPQHF.

This chain joins TRBV4-1 and TRBJ1-5; D not certain. Germline V gene sequence: CDR1 MGHRA, CDR2 YSYEKL. Between the trimmed V and J ends, which lost 6 bases and 2 bases, there was a span of 11 bases. The CDR3 extends over 14 amino acids. The CDR3 sequence: CASSPREGNQPQHF. The CDR3, as DNA: TGCGCCAGCAGTCCCCGGGAAGGCAATCAGCCCCAGCATTTT.

The chain has TRBV3-1 (or the pseudogene TRBV3-2) and TRBJ2-5; 10 nucleotides agree with TRBD2. V was clipped by 4 bases and J by 4 bases; unmatched bases: 6. Germline V gene sequence: CDR1 LGHDT, CDR2 YNNKEL (reference sequence). The CDR3 runs to 15 residues. CDR3 nucleotide sequence: TGTGCCAGCAGCCGACGAGCGGGGGGGCGAGAGACCCAGTACTTC. Translating gives CASSRRAGGRETQYF.

The chain joins TRBV11-2 to TRBJ1-1, with 7 bases identical to TRBD1. CDR1 is SGHAT, CDR2 FQNNGV, per germline. There are 12 residues in the CDR3. Unmatched junction bases numbered 4, after V lost 7 bases and J lost 5 bases. The CDR3 spells CASIRQGTEAFF. For the CDR3, the DNA is TGTGCCAGCATCAGACAGGGAACTGAAGCTTTCTTT.

V usage is TRBV7-5 and J usage is TRBJ1-1; the listed D gene, TRBD1, was not tested against the DNA. TRBV7-5 is an annotated pseudogene. The CDR3 loop spans 13 amino acids. In nucleotides, the CDR3 is TGTGTCAGAAGCCCACAGGGGAACACTGAAGCTTTCTTT. Protein product: CVRSPQGNTEAFF.

The V call is TRBV10-3, the J call TRBJ1-1, with 11 bases that match TRBD1. Germline CDR1 ENHRY, CDR2 SYGVKD. This CDR3 is built from 19 residues. Losses at the gene ends were 3 bases for V and 5 bases for J; bases not matched to a gene: 17. The CDR3 region is CAISERPGQGAHLGTEAFF. The CDR3 DNA follows: TGTGCCATCAGTGAACGGCCCGGACAGGGGGCCCATCTCGGGACTGAAGCTTTCTTT.

V gene TRBV4-1 combines with J gene TRBJ1-5; 7 bases map to TRBD1. V was clipped by 4 bases and J by 3 bases; unmatched bases: 12. CDR1 and CDR2 (germline): MGHRA, YSYEKL. The CDR3 has 17 residues. CDR3 nucleotide sequence: TGCGCCAGCAGCCCCCTAGGGACAGAAGTTTCCAATCAGCCCCAGCATTTT. Amino acids: CASSPLGTEVSNQPQHF.